This TCR beta chain was documented in a study of T-cell reconstitution after alpha-beta-depleted transplantation in children. Germline V gene sequence: CDR1 SEHNR, CDR2 FQNEAQ (reference sequence). V gave up 3 bases and J gave up 3 bases, with 9 bases separating them. The CDR3 is 13 residues long. Construction of the TCRbeta library involved unique molecular identifiers. In TCRdb, the PCR reads were re-called with MiXCR into one record per CDR3 protein. The sample holds about 540,000 distinct CDR3 sequences, approximately 20% seen once. The sequencing used PBMCs from the stem cell graft donor, collected from the stem cell graft. V is TRBV7-9 and J is TRBJ2-7, with no clear D. This receptor was identified in a human donor who donated a stem cell graft to a child with acute lymphoblastic leukemia. In nucleotides, the CDR3 is TGTGCCAGCAGCTTGTCTCATCTCTACGAGCAGTACTTC. This gives the protein CASSLSHLYEQYF.